The 20 T cell receptor beta chains below were found in one sample sequenced in a study of blood T cell repertoires in COVID-19. Clones were read by immunoSEQ multiplex PCR, and TCRdb kept only the in-frame ones, dropping some. The sample includes around 120,000 clones, around 81% seen only once; the top ten take approximately 2.4%. Sequencing used peripheral blood. Receptor source: a man between 65 and 85 years old with acute or convalescent COVID-19.

V usage is TRBV9 and J usage is TRBJ2-2; 7 bases fit TRBD2. There are 15 residues in the CDR3. Per germline, CDR1 SGDLS and CDR2 YYNGEE. Losses at the gene ends were 3 bases for V and 6 bases for J; bases not matched to a gene: 8. The DNA for the CDR3 is TGTGCCAGCAGCGCCGAACTAGCGTTTGCCGGGGAGCTGTTTTTT. Amino acids: CASSAELAFAGELFF.

The chain couples TRBV3-1 (or the pseudogene TRBV3-2) to TRBJ1-1; 10 positions agree with TRBD1. V was clipped by 1 base and J by 3 bases; unmatched bases: 5. CDR3 length: 16 amino acids. Germline V gene sequence: CDR1 LGHDT, CDR2 YNNKEL (reference sequence). As DNA, the CDR3 is TGTGCCAGCAGCCAAGGGACAGGGGGATCGTACACTGAAGCTTTCTTT. Translating gives CASSQGTGGSYTEAFF.

The chain uses TRBV5-1 and TRBJ1-2; 7 bases are shared with TRBD1. Unmatched junction bases numbered 8, after V lost 0 bases and J lost 6 bases. The length of the CDR3 is 15 residues. CDR1 is SGHRS, CDR2 YFSETQ, per germline. CDR3 sequence reads: CASSLAWQGGDGYTF. The CDR3 DNA sequence: TGCGCCAGCAGCTTGGCGTGGCAGGGGGGTGATGGCTACACCTTC.

The chain links TRBV11-3 to TRBJ2-5; the D gene is possibly TRBD1 (6 bases). Germline values: CDR1 SGHNT, CDR2 YENEEA. V was pared by 1 base and J by 4 bases, with 16 bases between. The CDR3 spans 16 residues. The CDR3 coding sequence is TGTGCCAGCAGCTTAGGCCCCACAGGGTTGGGAGAGACCCAGTACTTC. Its translation is CASSLGPTGLGETQYF.

V and J are TRBV7-8 and TRBJ1-1; D not resolved. Between the trimmed V and J ends, which lost 1 base and 1 base, there was a span of 7 bases. This CDR3 comprises 14 residues. Looked up from germline, CDR1 is SGHVS and CDR2 is FQNEAQ. CDR3 in amino acids: CASSLDRGNTEAFF. CDR3 nucleotides: TGTGCCAGCAGCTTAGATCGGGGGAACACTGAAGCTTTCTTT.

CDR3 region: CASTPLGTSNRGEQFF. The DNA for the CDR3 is TGTGCCAGCACCCCCCTCGGGACTAGCAATCGCGGTGAGCAGTTCTTC. The chain has TRBV6-2 or TRBV6-3 and TRBJ2-1, with 9 bases matching TRBD2. The CDR3 is made up of 16 amino acids. Germline CDR1 and CDR2: MNHEY and SVGEGT. Germline trimming cut 7 bases from V and 9 bases from J; bases unmatched to any gene: 16.

The chain is built from TRBV4-1 and TRBJ1-1, with 7 bases that match TRBD1. V lost 4 bases, J lost 1 base, and 6 bases stayed unmatched. CDR1 and CDR2 from the germline V gene are MGHRA and YSYEKL. CDR3 length: 15 amino acids. The CDR3 DNA is TGCGCCAGCAGCCGGATGGGACAGACGAACACTGAAGCTTTCTTT. Protein sequence: CASSRMGQTNTEAFF.

The chain uses TRBV7-2 and TRBJ1-1; TRBD1 might be the D (5 bases). Deletions cut 5 bases from V and 7 bases from J, with 14 bases between. CDR3 length: 13 amino acids. CDR1 and CDR2 (germline): SGHTA, FQGNSA. The CDR3 region has the DNA TGTGCCAGCAGCGGCAGAGGACAAATTGAAGCTTTCTTT. This encodes CASSGRGQIEAFF. The variable domain in full, with the rest retrieved from reference TRBV7-2 and TRBJ1-1, is GAGVSQSPSNKVTEKGKDVELRCDPISGHTALYWYRQSLGQGLEFLIYFQGNSAPDKSGLPSDRFSAERTGGSVSTLTIQRTQQEDSAVYLCASSGRGQIEAFFGQGTRLTVV.

The gene calls are TRBV4-2 and TRBJ2-3; a possible D gene is TRBD2 (6 bases). V gave up 4 bases and J gave up 2 bases, with 13 bases separating them. The CDR3 contains 15 residues. CDR1 is LGHNA and CDR2 is YNFKEQ in the germline V gene. The CDR3 spells CASSPRAGLTDTQYF. The CDR3, as DNA: TGTGCCAGCAGCCCCCGTGCGGGACTCACAGATACGCAGTATTTT.

This clone was seen only a few times. The CDR3 spells CASSLAGGPEQYF. CDR3 sequence (DNA): TGTGCCAGCAGCTTAGCGGGGGGGCCCGAGCAGTACTTC. V gene TRBV7-2 combines with J gene TRBJ2-7; D perhaps matches TRBD2 (7 bases). Germline V gene lookup returns CDR1 SGHTA and CDR2 FQGNSA. V lost 0 bases to trimming and J lost 6 bases, with 9 bases between them. The CDR3 consists of 13 residues.

CDR3 amino acids: CASSPPFGTPIGNTIYF. The CDR3 bases are TGTGCCAGCTCACCACCGTTCGGGACACCGATTGGAAACACCATATATTTT. The V and J genes are TRBV18 and TRBJ1-3; perhaps TRBD1 as D (6 bases). This CDR3 comprises 17 residues. Per germline, CDR1 KGHSH and CDR2 LQKENI. Trimming shortened V by 0 bases and J by 3 bases, and 15 bases separated the two germline ends.

This chain connects TRBV12-5 to TRBJ1-2; a possible D gene is TRBD1 (5 bases). The CDR3 loop spans 12 amino acids. Trimming pared 6 bases from V and 10 bases from J, leaving 15 bases between. Germline CDR1 is LGHNT and CDR2 is FRNRAP. The CDR3 sequence: CASGPDIPNYTF. In DNA form, the CDR3 reads TGTGCTAGTGGCCCGGACATCCCGAACTACACCTTC. Using reference TRBV12-5 and TRBJ1-2 for the parts outside the CDR3, the full variable domain is DARVTQTPRHKVTEMGQEVTMRCQPILGHNTVFWYRQTMMQGLELLAYFRNRAPLDDSGMPKDRFSAEMPDATLATLKIQPSEPRDSAVYFCASGPDIPNYTFGSGTRLTVV.

This clone has only one observation. The V gene is TRBV7-6, the J gene TRBJ1-3; TRBD1 matches 8 bases. J was trimmed by 3 bases and V by 3 bases; bases with no gene match: 4. Germline lookup yields CDR1 SGHVS and CDR2 FNYEAQ. The length of the CDR3 is 15 residues. The CDR3 DNA follows: TGTGCCAGCAGCTTGATGACAGGGGATGGAAACACCATATATTTT. Its protein is CASSLMTGDGNTIYF. Together with reference TRBV7-6 and TRBJ1-3, the CDR3 gives the full variable domain: GAGVSQSPRYKVTKRGQDVALRCDPISGHVSLYWYRQALGQGPEFLTYFNYEAQQDKSGLPNDRFSAERPEGSISTLTIQRTEQRDSAMYRCASSLMTGDGNTIYFGEGSWLTVV.

The CDR3 DNA follows: TGTGCCAGCAGCCAAGTTGGGAGTAGCAATCAGCCCCAGCATTTT. This encodes CASSQVGSSNQPQHF. The rearrangement uses TRBV4-2 and TRBJ1-5, with D unresolved. This CDR3 has 15 residues. CDR1 and CDR2 from the germline V gene are LGHNA and YNFKEQ. V gave up 1 base and J gave up 0 bases, with 7 bases separating them.

As for this clone: This sample also contains other DNA sequences that code for the same CDR3. This sequence joins TRBV19 and TRBJ1-2; the D gene is possibly TRBD1 (5 bases). V was pared by 3 bases and J by 4 bases, with 9 bases between. This CDR3 spans 13 amino acids. Germline loops: CDR1 LNHDA, CDR2 SQIVND (reference sequence). The CDR3 here is CASSMGGVYGYTF. The CDR3 nucleotides read TGTGCCAGTAGTATGGGGGGAGTCTATGGCTACACCTTC.

The chain is built from TRBV27 and TRBJ2-2; 7 bases are shared with TRBD1. The V gene end was trimmed by 6 bases and the J gene end by 0 bases; junction bases not matched to a gene: 7. The CDR3 spans 16 residues. Per germline, CDR1 MNHEY and CDR2 SMNVEV (reference sequence). The CDR3 DNA reads as TGTGCCAGCAGCCAACAGGGGACGGCGAACACCGGGGAGCTGTTTTTT. Translated: CASSQQGTANTGELFF.

The rearrangement joins TRBV14 to TRBJ1-1; tentative D call: TRBD1 (5 bases). Germline-derived CDR1 and CDR2 are SGHDN and FVKESK. V shed 5 bases and J shed 5 bases, with 9 bases lying between them. CDR3 size: 12 residues. In nucleotides, the CDR3 is TGTGCCAGCAGCTCAGGGCCAACTGAAGCTTTCTTT. Translation gives CASSSGPTEAFF.

The V gene is TRBV6-2 or TRBV6-3, the J gene TRBJ1-2; TRBD1 matches at 11 bases. Germline V gives CDR1 MNHEY, CDR2 SVGEGT. The CDR3 sequence is 18 residues long. V shed 2 bases, J shed 6 bases, and the junction held 14 bases outside the gene matches. CDR3 residues: CASSYRYHGQGASDGYTF. For the CDR3, the DNA is TGTGCCAGCAGTTACCGATACCATGGACAGGGGGCGAGCGATGGCTACACCTTC.

The V call is TRBV5-1, the J call TRBJ2-3, with D unclear. The CDR3 consists of 14 residues. The germline V gene encodes CDR1 SGHRS and CDR2 YFSETQ. V was shortened by 3 bases and J by 2 bases, with 10 bases between the two germline ends. In DNA form, the CDR3 reads TGCGCCAGCAGCTCCCAATCAAACACAGATACGCAGTATTTT. This sequence encodes CASSSQSNTDTQYF. Combining the CDR3 with reference TRBV5-1 and TRBJ2-3 gives the whole variable domain KAGVTQTPRYLIKTRGQQVTLSCSPISGHRSVSWYQQTPGQGLQFLFEYFSETQRNKGNFPGRFSGRQFSNSRSEMNVSTLELGDSALYLCASSSQSNTDTQYFGPGTRLTVL.

V is TRBV4-1 and J is TRBJ1-3, with D hard to call. CDR1 MGHRA and CDR2 YSYEKL come from the germline V gene. V lost 1 base, J lost 2 bases, and 6 bases lay in between. The length of the CDR3 is 14 residues. The chain's CDR3 is CASSQAGTGNTIYF. Here the CDR3 DNA reads TGCGCCAGCAGCCAAGCCGGGACTGGAAACACCATATATTTT.